This T cell receptor (beta chain) was captured by sequencing in a study of regulatory T cells in long-lasting Graves disease. Many counts were recorded for this clonotype. V was trimmed by 4 bases and J by 4 bases, leaving 22 bases between them. The CDR3 length is 17 residues. Germline lookup yields CDR1 MDHEN and CDR2 SYDVKM. Building of the TCR beta libraries involved iRepertoire HTBI primers and Arm-PCR of CDR3 regions. One entry per CDR3 protein, called by TCRdb with MiXCR from the multiplex PCR reads. The data contain roughly 560,000 distinct CDR3 sequences, approximately 16% of them seen just once; the ten biggest clones take up 25%. Stated time point: newly diagnosed GD, antithyroid drugs for less than 3 months. After RNA was extracted from PBMCs, the TCR library was made from it. These same records also appear under a second study, on T cells in Graves' hyperthyroidism and ophthalmopathy. According to that study: First-round RT-PCR of the TCR CDR3 relied on the HTBI primer set.

This clonotype was sampled from a woman aged 35-65 years with Graves disease. The specimen was peripheral blood mononuclear cells (PBMCs), collected at new diagnosis, from a patient treated with antithyroid drugs. The chain links TRBV28 to TRBJ1-2, with D possibly TRBD1 on 5 matching bases. The DNA of the CDR3 is TGTGCCAGCAGTTCGTTATATTCCCAAGGGACGACCTATGGCTACACCTTC. Translated: CASSSLYSQGTTYGYTF.